This T cell receptor beta chain was identified during a study of identical twins. The study, taken as a whole, reports: Invariant T cells like MAIT and iNKT could partly confound the zero-insertion analyses.

Remarks on this clonotype: Antigen: not known.

The germline V and J ends were trimmed by 0 bases and 6 bases, with 11 bases remaining between them. CDR3 length: 15 residues. Germline values: CDR1 SGHDN, CDR2 FVKESK. Template switching added a universal primer site, and cDNA bore unique molecular identifiers. TCRdb processed the 5' RACE reads anew with MiXCR; each CDR3 protein has one entry. The table records about 570,000 distinct CDR3 sequences, approximately 10% of them present only once. These data were also reused for a study on yellow fever vaccine responses in identical twins. That paper notes: Twins' vaccine T cell response reportedly seemed partly convergent, partly personalized.

This TCR was recovered from a woman younger than 30 in good health. The sample taken for sequencing was PBMCs. This chain links TRBV14 with TRBJ2-2; D gene unclear. The chain's CDR3 is CASSQDSPASGELFF. The CDR3 DNA reads as TGTGCCAGCAGCCAAGATTCCCCAGCTTCCGGGGAGCTGTTTTTT.